These T cell receptor beta chains were read from a single sample in a study of T-cell memory formation after mild COVID-19. TCRdb recomputed calls from the 5' RACE reads with MiXCR, one row per CDR3 protein. The sample lists roughly 400,000 distinct CDR3 sequences, around 17% seen once, with 20% to 25% in the top ten. The sequencing sample was made of PBMCs or a T cell subset sorted from them (not recorded which). These receptors all stem from a young man who had mild COVID-19 (a few samples of this study predate the infection). Cell type and time point are not known. The CDR3 runs from the conserved cysteine through the conserved F or W. The D gene is left open where the match is weak. Not all rows give a size; the values are once, few, many and, for expanded clones, a class.

clone_size cdr3_length j_call v_call d_call cdr3_aa cdr3_nt
few 16 TRBJ1-1 TRBV6-2/TRBV6-3 NA CASKEGSIIMNTEAFF TGTGCCAGCAAGGAGGGCAGTATCATCATGAACACTGAAGCTTTCTTT
NA 14 TRBJ2-4 TRBV28 TRBD2 CASTQGGGGDIQYF TGTGCCAGCACCCAGGGAGGCGGGGGAGACATTCAGTACTTC
few 15 TRBJ2-5 TRBV7-9 NA CASSLARVGQETQYF TGTGCCAGCAGCTTAGCGCGGGTAGGGCAAGAGACCCAGTACTTC
NA 13 TRBJ2-5 TRBV5-6 NA CAIGDGGRETQYF TGTGCCATCGGAGACGGGGGAAGGGAGACCCAGTACTTC
few 14 TRBJ2-4 TRBV20-1 NA CSAAGTLAKNIQYF TGCAGTGCGGCCGGGACGCTAGCCAAAAACATTCAGTACTTC
few 17 TRBJ2-1 TRBV4-2 NA CASSQDRTSTPRDEQFF TGTGCCAGCAGCCAAGACCGGACCTCTACCCCGCGCGATGAGCAGTTCTTC
few 13 TRBJ2-1 TRBV7-9 NA CASSPRRYNEQFF TGTGCCAGCAGCCCGCGACGGTACAATGAGCAGTTCTTC
NA 13 TRBJ1-1 TRBV19 NA CASSFTRDTEAFF TGTGCCAGTAGTTTCACACGGGACACTGAAGCTTTCTTT
few 17 TRBJ2-7 TRBV7-9 TRBD2 CASSLGSAGGKTYEQYF TGTGCCAGCAGCTTAGGGTCAGCGGGGGGTAAGACCTACGAGCAGTACTTC
few 13 TRBJ2-1 TRBV20-1 TRBD2 CSARLAGANEQFF TGCAGTGCTAGACTAGCGGGGGCCAATGAGCAGTTCTTC
few 13 TRBJ2-1 TRBV23-1 NA CAHYSGVYNEQFF TGCGCCCATTACTCGGGGGTGTACAATGAGCAGTTCTTC
NA 14 TRBJ1-1 TRBV5-1 TRBD1 CASSPMTGGDEAFF TGCGCCAGCAGCCCTATGACAGGGGGCGATGAAGCTTTCTTT
few 13 TRBJ1-1 TRBV19 NA CASSINSRTEAFF TGTGCCAGTAGTATTAACAGTCGGACTGAAGCTTTCTTT
NA 13 TRBJ1-3 TRBV20-1 NA CSARAGPGNTIYF TGCAGTGCTAGAGCAGGGCCTGGAAACACCATATATTTT
many 13 TRBJ2-7 TRBV7-9 NA CASSWTQSYEQYF TGTGCCAGCAGTTGGACCCAGTCCTACGAGCAGTACTTC
NA 16 TRBJ2-5 TRBV5-6 TRBD2 CASSLGASGVQETQYF TGTGCCAGCAGCTTGGGGGCTAGCGGGGTTCAAGAGACCCAGTACTTC
NA 14 TRBJ1-2 TRBV7-2 TRBD1 CASSHDRADNGYTF TGTGCCAGCAGCCACGACAGGGCGGATAATGGCTACACCTTC
few 15 TRBJ2-2 TRBV7-2 NA CASSFRGGASGELFF TGTGCCAGCAGCTTTCGAGGGGGGGCAAGCGGGGAGCTGTTTTTT
few 14 TRBJ2-1 TRBV29-1 NA CSVEEIDRYNEQFF TGCAGCGTTGAAGAGATTGACAGATACAATGAGCAGTTCTTC
NA 14 TRBJ1-2 TRBV7-9 NA CASSLGTQNYGYTF TGTGCCAGCAGCCTCGGGACACAGAACTATGGCTACACCTTC
NA 18 TRBJ1-5 TRBV10-3 NA CAISESNLGGNLNQPQHF TGTGCCATCAGTGAGTCCAACTTAGGGGGGAACCTCAATCAGCCCCAGCATTTT
NA 17 TRBJ2-1 TRBV5-1 TRBD2 CATAARTSGGAYNEQFF TGCGCCACCGCCGCCCGGACTAGCGGGGGGGCCTACAATGAGCAGTTCTTC
few 13 TRBJ2-7 TRBV4-2 TRBD1 CASSPTGAHEQYF TGTGCCAGCAGCCCGACAGGGGCCCACGAGCAGTACTTC
many 14 TRBJ2-7 TRBV29-1 TRBD1 CSATRGTGAYEQYF TGCAGCGCTACCCGGGGGACAGGGGCGTACGAGCAGTACTTC
few 15 TRBJ1-2 TRBV5-1 NA CASSLDVPQSMAGTF TGCGCCAGCAGCTTGGATGTCCCCCAATCTATGGCTGGCACCTTC
few 21 TRBJ2-6 TRBV7-3 NA CASSLTAAGPTSSSGANVLTF TGTGCCAGCAGCTTAACCGCCGCGGGACCTACCTCCTCCTCTGGGGCCAACGTCCTGACTTTC
many 16 TRBJ2-3 TRBV4-1 TRBD2 CASSQEAGSSTDTQYF TGCGCCAGCAGCCAAGAAGCGGGGTCTAGCACAGATACGCAGTATTTT
NA 16 TRBJ2-5 TRBV5-6 NA CASNIFPWDTQETQYF TGTGCCAGCAACATATTTCCCTGGGACACCCAAGAGACCCAGTACTTC
NA 15 TRBJ1-3 TRBV28 NA CASSWAGPSGNTIYF TGTGCCAGCAGTTGGGCGGGGCCCTCTGGAAACACCATATATTTT
NA 17 TRBJ2-5 TRBV7-9 TRBD1 CASSPQTGTALQETQYF TGTGCCAGCAGCCCGCAAACCGGGACAGCACTACAAGAGACCCAGTACTTC
NA 16 TRBJ1-2 TRBV7-9 TRBD1 CASSSTGQGERYGYTF TGTGCCAGCAGCTCCACCGGACAGGGAGAGAGATATGGCTACACCTTC
few 14 TRBJ2-7 TRBV6-5 TRBD1 CASSRGTGVGQQYF TGTGCCAGCAGTCGCGGGACAGGGGTGGGGCAGCAGTACTTC
many 13 TRBJ1-1 TRBV7-2 NA CASTFQGLTEAFF TGTGCCAGCACCTTTCAGGGGCTGACTGAAGCTTTCTTT
NA 12 TRBJ1-1 TRBV6-1 NA CASSPGQGIPFF TGTGCCAGCAGCCCCGGTCAGGGGATCCCTTTCTTT
many 14 TRBJ1-5 TRBV20-1 NA CSARRNAWPQPQHF TGCAGTGCTAGGAGGAACGCATGGCCTCAGCCCCAGCATTTT
few 15 TRBJ1-1 TRBV20-1 TRBD1 CSASDPGQGGTEAFF TGCAGTGCTAGTGATCCGGGACAGGGGGGCACTGAAGCTTTCTTT
NA 13 TRBJ1-5 TRBV29-1 NA CSVEEGKSQPQHF TGCAGCGTTGAAGAGGGAAAATCTCAGCCCCAGCATTTT
NA 14 TRBJ1-4 TRBV18 TRBD1 CASSPRQGYEKLFF TGTGCCAGCTCACCGCGACAGGGATATGAAAAACTGTTTTTT
few 14 TRBJ2-2 TRBV12-3/TRBV12-4 NA CASSLRVGSGELFF TGTGCCAGCAGTCTAAGGGTGGGGTCCGGGGAGCTGTTTTTT
many 15 TRBJ2-3 TRBV12-3/TRBV12-4 TRBD1 CASSLDRGHTDTQYF TGTGCCAGCAGTTTAGACAGGGGGCACACAGATACGCAGTATTTT
few 14 TRBJ1-5 TRBV10-2 NA CASSPTRSNQPQHF TGCGCCAGCAGCCCAACGAGGAGCAATCAGCCCCAGCATTTT
many 13 TRBJ1-2 TRBV7-2 NA CASSSDGNYGYTF TGTGCCAGCAGCTCAGACGGGAACTATGGCTACACCTTC
few 14 TRBJ2-7 TRBV7-2 NA CASSLATGSYEQYF TGTGCCAGCAGCTTAGCGACAGGATCCTACGAGCAGTACTTC
few 14 TRBJ1-5 TRBV2 TRBD1 CASRETGGNQPQHF TGTGCCAGCAGGGAAACAGGGGGAAATCAGCCCCAGCATTTT
NA 15 TRBJ1-5 TRBV10-3 NA CAISESVGDNQPQHF TGTGCCATCAGTGAGTCTGTCGGAGACAATCAGCCCCAGCATTTT
NA 14 TRBJ1-6 TRBV6-5 NA CASSYQRINSPLHF TGTGCCAGCAGTTACCAGCGGATTAATTCACCCCTCCACTTT
NA 18 TRBJ2-2 TRBV11-3 NA CASSLDQGGSVNTGELFF TGTGCCAGCAGCTTAGATCAGGGGGGGTCCGTGAACACCGGGGAGCTGTTTTTT
few 15 TRBJ1-4 TRBV4-3 TRBD1 CASSPQGGTNEKLFF TGCGCCAGCAGCCCACAGGGGGGTACTAATGAAAAACTGTTTTTT
NA 14 TRBJ2-7 TRBV7-2 NA CASSLEYQGYEQYF TGTGCCAGCAGCTTAGAATACCAGGGCTACGAGCAGTACTTC
NA 15 TRBJ2-5 TRBV18 NA CASSPPETRSETQYF TGTGCCAGCTCACCACCGGAGACTAGGTCAGAGACCCAGTACTTC
NA 12 TRBJ2-1 TRBV5-1 NA CASGEDWYEQFF TGCGCCAGCGGTGAGGACTGGTATGAGCAGTTCTTC
NA 16 TRBJ2-3 TRBV7-9 NA CASTPRAGGGSGTQYF TGTGCCAGCACCCCGAGAGCAGGGGGCGGGAGCGGGACGCAGTATTTT
many 13 TRBJ2-2 TRBV18 NA CASSSQDTGELFF TGTGCCAGCTCATCTCAGGACACCGGGGAGCTGTTTTTT
NA 15 TRBJ2-6 TRBV27 NA CASTRGAAGANVLTF TGTGCCAGCACCCGAGGGGCGGCTGGGGCCAACGTCCTGACTTTC
few 13 TRBJ1-1 TRBV6-5 NA CASSYRSGTEAFF TGTGCCAGCAGTTATAGATCTGGCACTGAAGCTTTCTTT
NA 14 TRBJ2-3 TRBV7-8 NA CASSFGQRADTQYF TGTGCCAGCAGCTTTGGACAGAGGGCAGATACGCAGTATTTT
few 15 TRBJ2-3 TRBV7-2 TRBD2 CASSWNSGGVDTQYF TGTGCCAGCAGCTGGAATAGCGGGGGGGTGGATACGCAGTATTTT
many 12 TRBJ1-4 TRBV7-2 NA CASRAPNEKLFF TGTGCCAGCAGGGCCCCTAATGAAAAACTGTTTTTT
NA 16 TRBJ2-1 TRBV20-1 TRBD1 CSAPPHGTGIDNEQFF TGCAGTGCCCCGCCCCACGGGACAGGGATCGACAATGAGCAGTTCTTC